The rows below give T cell receptor beta chains drawn from one sample of a study of CD8 T cells in ankylosing spondylitis. In TCRdb, the 5' RACE reads were re-called with MiXCR into one record per CDR3 protein. In the table there are 250,000 or so distinct CDR3 sequences, 20% to 30% of which are singletons. Sequencing input: blood, either unsorted or a sorted T cell fraction (not recorded which). The receptor source for this set is a male donor with ankylosing spondylitis or in good health (not recorded which). Each CDR3 is given with its conserved first and last residue. D genes are given only for firm matches. Clone sizes are given selectively: once, few, many, or a class where the clone is expanded.

V	D	size	J	DNA	CDR3
TRBV5-1	-	many	TRBJ2-2	TGCGCCAGCAGCTTGCTACTAGCTTCTTCCCCTGGGGAGCTGTTTTTT	CASSLLLASSPGELFF
TRBV20-1	-	many	TRBJ1-1	TGCAGTGCTAGATCGGCGGGCTTGAACACTGAAGCTTTCTTT	CSARSAGLNTEAFF
TRBV27	TRBD2	-	TRBJ2-1	TGTGCCAGCAGGATGCTCGGGGGGGCGGTTGAGCAGTTCTTC	CASRMLGGAVEQFF
TRBV5-1	-	many	TRBJ2-3	TGCGCCAGCAGCCGGGGGCCGGTTGGAGATACGCAGTATTTT	CASSRGPVGDTQYF
TRBV29-1	-	many	TRBJ2-1	TGCAGCGTTGAGCCGGGCAGGGGTCCGCACAATGAGCAGTTCTTC	CSVEPGRGPHNEQFF
TRBV20-1	-	many	TRBJ2-1	TGCAGTGCTAGGAAAAGAGGGAACTGGGGTGAGCAGTTCTTC	CSARKRGNWGEQFF
TRBV12-3/TRBV12-4	TRBD1	many	TRBJ2-7	TGTGCCAGCAGACCCGGGACAGGCTACGAGCAGTACTTC	CASRPGTGYEQYF
TRBV3-1	-	many	TRBJ2-5	TGTGCCAGCAGCCCCCCCGACAGGCAAGAGACCCAGTACTTC	CASSPPDRQETQYF
TRBV20-1	TRBD2	-	TRBJ2-7	TGCAGTGCGCGGACTAGCGGGGGCTCCTACGAGCAGCACTTC	CSARTSGGSYEQHF
TRBV12-3/TRBV12-4	-	-	TRBJ2-1	TGTGCCAGCAGTTATCCGCCGCAGGGTGAGCAGTTCTTC	CASSYPPQGEQFF
TRBV12-3/TRBV12-4	-	-	TRBJ1-2	TGTGCCAGCAGTTTAGCATCCGGGGACGGCTACACCTTC	CASSLASGDGYTF
TRBV29-1	-	many	TRBJ1-1	TGCAGCACCCGGACAGTCATGAACACTGAAGCTTTCTTT	CSTRTVMNTEAFF
TRBV21-1	-	many	TRBJ1-1	TGTGCCAGCAGCAAATTAGGGGCAGGTGAGACTGAAGCTTTCTTT	CASSKLGAGETEAFF
TRBV4-2	TRBD2	few	TRBJ2-6	TGTGCCAGCAGCCAAGATAGCCTAGCGGGGGACCTCGGGGCCAACGTCCTGACTTTC	CASSQDSLAGDLGANVLTF
TRBV3-1	TRBD1	-	TRBJ2-2	TGTGCCAGCAGCCACAGGACAGGGACGAACACCGGGGAGCTGTTTTTT	CASSHRTGTNTGELFF
TRBV28	-	-	TRBJ2-7	TGTGCCAGCAGTTCTATAGGACAGATAGTCTCCTACGAGCAGTACTTC	CASSSIGQIVSYEQYF
TRBV20-1	-	few	TRBJ1-3	TGCAGTGCTACGGACCCAGGGTCCGGAAACACCATATATTTT	CSATDPGSGNTIYF
TRBV5-5	TRBD2	-	TRBJ2-3	TGTGCCAGCAGCTCAAGCGGGGTTAGCACAGATACGCAGTATTTT	CASSSSGVSTDTQYF
TRBV25-1	-	few	TRBJ2-7	TGTGCCAGCAGTGAATATTCGGGGTTTGCCTACGAGCAGTACTTC	CASSEYSGFAYEQYF
TRBV12-3/TRBV12-4	-	-	TRBJ1-4	TGTGCCAGCAGCCCCAGGACAGCAACTAATGAAAAACTGTTTTTT	CASSPRTATNEKLFF
TRBV29-1	-	-	TRBJ2-7	TGCAGCGCCGGGCGGGGATCGGGCGAGCAGTACTTC	CSAGRGSGEQYF
TRBV12-3/TRBV12-4	-	many	TRBJ1-1	TGTGCCAGCAGTTTCCGCAGATCATACACTGAAGCTTTCTTT	CASSFRRSYTEAFF
TRBV7-6	-	-	TRBJ2-1	TGTGCCAGCACCCCAGGAACTAGAGGGGACAATGAGCAGTTCTTC	CASTPGTRGDNEQFF
TRBV20-1	TRBD1	-	TRBJ2-3	TGCAGTGCTGGGATACTCGGGTGGGGACAGGGGGCCTCAGATACGCAGTATTTT	CSAGILGWGQGASDTQYF
TRBV20-1	-	many	TRBJ1-5	TGCAGTGCTAGCCTGGGTTATAGCAATCAGCCCCAGCATTTT	CSASLGYSNQPQHF
TRBV4-1	TRBD2	many	TRBJ2-3	TGCGCCAGCAGCGCTCCCGGGACTAGAGGAGGAGATACGCAGTATTTT	CASSAPGTRGGDTQYF
TRBV25-1	-	-	TRBJ1-2	TGTGCCAGCAGTGACCCCGGGACGGATGGCTACACCTTC	CASSDPGTDGYTF
TRBV6-5	-	few	TRBJ2-7	TGTGCCAGCAGTTACTCTCCGGGCCAAACCTACGAGCAGTACTTC	CASSYSPGQTYEQYF
TRBV12-3/TRBV12-4	-	-	TRBJ2-5	TGTGCCAGCAGTTTTAATTCCTTGTACCAAGAGACCCAGTATTTC	CASSFNSLYQETQYF
TRBV12-3/TRBV12-4	-	many	TRBJ1-3	TGTGCCAGCAGCCCGGCAGGGAGAATCGGAAACACCATATATTTT	CASSPAGRIGNTIYF
TRBV12-3/TRBV12-4	-	many	TRBJ1-5	TGTGCCAGCAGGGGAGGGGGTAGTAGCAATCAGCCCCAGCATTTT	CASRGGGSSNQPQHF
TRBV20-1	-	-	TRBJ1-2	TGCGGAAGCGACAGCGAAGCATATGGCTACACCTTC	CGSDSEAYGYTF
TRBV4-1	TRBD1	-	TRBJ2-1	TGCGCCAGCAGCCACGGACAGGGGGGGGCATCGCCCCATGAGCAGTTCTTC	CASSHGQGGASPHEQFF
TRBV12-3/TRBV12-4	-	-	TRBJ2-7	TGTGCCAGCAGTTTATTCCCCAGCCCCTACGAGCAGTACTTC	CASSLFPSPYEQYF
TRBV5-1	TRBD1	many	TRBJ2-2	TGCGCCAGCAGCTTGGTGCCGGGACAGGGCCGGAACACCGGGGAGCTGTTTTTT	CASSLVPGQGRNTGELFF
TRBV4-2	TRBD2	-	TRBJ2-3	TGTGCCAGCAGCCGCGAGACTAGCGGGGGTTCAGATACGCAGTATTTT	CASSRETSGGSDTQYF
TRBV12-3/TRBV12-4	-	many	TRBJ2-5	TGTGCCAGCAGTTCCCACAGGGAAAGACAAGAGACCCAGTACTTC	CASSSHRERQETQYF
TRBV15	-	many	TRBJ2-3	TGTGCCACCAGCAGACCTTCCTCGGATACGCAGTATTTT	CATSRPSSDTQYF
TRBV15	-	-	TRBJ2-7	TGTGCCACCAGCACCAGACAGTCCTACGAGCAGTACTTC	CATSTRQSYEQYF
TRBV28	TRBD1	many	TRBJ1-5	TGTGCCAGCAGTGAAAGGACAGGGGAACAGCCCCAGCATTTT	CASSERTGEQPQHF
TRBV6-5	-	-	TRBJ1-5	TGTGCCACCGGGAAGTATCAGCCCCAGCATTTT	CATGKYQPQHF
TRBV7-2	-	many	TRBJ1-2	TGTGCCAGCAGCTCATATTCTACGGCCTCTATGGGCTACACCTTC	CASSSYSTASMGYTF
TRBV5-1	-	many	TRBJ2-7	TGCGCCAGCAGCTTGGAGGGGTTTTCCTACGAGCAGTACTTC	CASSLEGFSYEQYF
TRBV12-3/TRBV12-4	-	few	TRBJ2-3	TGTGCCAGCAGCTTAACCTTGGTTTTCACAGATACGCAGTATTTT	CASSLTLVFTDTQYF
TRBV20-1	TRBD2	many	TRBJ2-1	TGCAGTCTTACTCCGGGACTAGCGGCGACCTGGAATGAGCAGTTCTTC	CSLTPGLAATWNEQFF
TRBV5-5	-	-	TRBJ2-1	TGTGCCAGCATAGGGGGGACATCCTCCTACAATGAGCAGTTCTTC	CASIGGTSSYNEQFF
TRBV5-1	-	-	TRBJ2-7	TGCGCCAGCAGTGGCCCGGGATCTGCGGTAGTCTACGAGCAGTACTTC	CASSGPGSAVVYEQYF
TRBV20-1	-	-	TRBJ2-3	TGCAGTGCTACAGATGCACAGGAGGTCTCAGATACGCAGTATTTT	CSATDAQEVSDTQYF
TRBV12-3/TRBV12-4	-	-	TRBJ2-1	TGTGCCAGCAGTTTGAGGCCAGGGGATGAGCAGTTCTTC	CASSLRPGDEQFF
TRBV29-1	TRBD1	-	TRBJ2-1	TGCAGCGCTTGGACAGGGGGCGGGGATGAGCAGTTCTTC	CSAWTGGGDEQFF
TRBV3-1	-	-	TRBJ2-7	TGTGCCAGCAGCCAAGGATTCTACGAGCAGTACTTC	CASSQGFYEQYF
TRBV20-1	-	-	TRBJ1-1	TGCAGTGCTAGAGAGATCACTACCATGAACACTGAAGCTTTCTTT	CSAREITTMNTEAFF
TRBV6-2/TRBV6-3	-	-	TRBJ2-7	TGTGCCAGCAGTTACTCGAATCTCCCCGGGCAGGAGACCTACGAGCAGTACTTC	CASSYSNLPGQETYEQYF
TRBV20-1	-	-	TRBJ1-1	TGCAGTGCTAGAGATTTTGGAAGGGCGTTGAACACTGAAGCTTTCTTT	CSARDFGRALNTEAFF
TRBV20-1	-	-	TRBJ1-4	TGCAGTGCTAGACCCTCCCAGGGAGGCGAAAAACTGTTTTTT	CSARPSQGGEKLFF